This T cell receptor beta chain was sequenced for a study of blood T cell repertoires in COVID-19. Study overall: COVID-19 samples collected from the United States, Italy and Spain covered acute and convalescent phases. In each case, the material was cDNA or gDNA derived from T cells, B-cell-depleted T cells, or PBMCs.

This CDR3 has 16 residues. Enrollees, roughly 18 to 95 years old, lived in about two dozen US areas. Cohort placement rested on clinical history that participants reported themselves. TCRdb's table, derived via immunoSEQ multiplex PCR, lists solely in-frame clones and lacks some. In the table there are hundreds of thousands of clones, approximately 79% of which are singletons. This clonotype was obtained from a man aged 25-40 years with acute COVID-19. V usage is TRBV21-1 and J usage is TRBJ2-2; the table's TRBD2 call for D was not verified on the DNA. TRBV21-1 represents a pseudogene. The sequencing input was PBMCs or T cells enriched from blood (not recorded which). The DNA of the CDR3 is TGTGCCAGCAGCAAAGGGGAAGCGGGACCCACCGGGGAGCTGTTTTTT. This encodes CASSKGEAGPTGELFF.